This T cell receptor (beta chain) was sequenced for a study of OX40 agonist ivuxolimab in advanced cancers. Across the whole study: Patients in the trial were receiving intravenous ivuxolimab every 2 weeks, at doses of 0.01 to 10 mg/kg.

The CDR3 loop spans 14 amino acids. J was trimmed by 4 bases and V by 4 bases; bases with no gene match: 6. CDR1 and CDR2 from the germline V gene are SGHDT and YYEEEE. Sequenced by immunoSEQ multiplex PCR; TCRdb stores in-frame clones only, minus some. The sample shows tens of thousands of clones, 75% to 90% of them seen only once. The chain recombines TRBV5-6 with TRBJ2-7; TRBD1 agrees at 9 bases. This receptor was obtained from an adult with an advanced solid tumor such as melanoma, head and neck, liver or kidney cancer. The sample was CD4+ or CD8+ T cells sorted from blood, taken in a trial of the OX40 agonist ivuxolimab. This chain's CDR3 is CASSPQGAAYEQYF. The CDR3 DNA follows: TGTGCCAGCAGCCCACAGGGGGCGGCGTACGAGCAGTACTTC.